The 7 T cell receptor beta chains below all came from one sample that was sequenced in a study of blood T cell repertoires in COVID-19. The protocol was immunoSEQ multiplex PCR, while the TCRdb copy is restricted to in-frame clones and leaves out a portion. This table holds a few hundred thousand clones, 84% found once. Sequencing was carried out using PBMCs or T cells enriched from blood (not recorded which). The receptors originated from a woman in her 40s who had recovered from COVID-19.

This rearrangement joins TRBV4-1 to TRBJ1-2; D unresolved. Between the trimmed V and J ends, which lost 3 bases and 3 bases, there was a span of 8 bases. The CDR3 has 13 residues. Germline-derived CDR1 and CDR2 are MGHRA and YSYEKL. CDR3 nucleotide sequence: TGCGCCAGCAGCCATCACTACTACTATGGCTACACCTTC. Amino acids: CASSHHYYYGYTF.

This chain links TRBV5-1 with TRBJ1-1; 9 nucleotides align to TRBD1. The ends lost 7 bases at V and 1 base at J; junction bases unmatched: 8. Per germline, CDR1 SGHRS and CDR2 YFSETQ. This CDR3 region has 15 residues. In nucleotides, the CDR3 is TGCGCCAGCCAAGGGCGGACAGGGGCGAACACTGAAGCTTTCTTT. Residues: CASQGRTGANTEAFF.

With regard to this clone: Other DNA sequences in the same sample also yield this CDR3. The rearrangement joins TRBV28 to TRBJ1-2; weak D call: TRBD1 (6 bases). Germline V gene lookup returns CDR1 MDHEN and CDR2 SYDVKM. There are 14 residues in the CDR3. V lost 4 bases to trimming and J lost 7 bases, with 16 bases between them. This CDR3 reads CASSSGQTALGYTF. The CDR3 region has the DNA TGTGCCAGCAGTTCAGGACAGACAGCTCTTGGCTACACCTTC.

The chain combines TRBV3-1 (or the pseudogene TRBV3-2) with TRBJ1-4, with 7 bases matching TRBD1. Germline loops: CDR1 LGHDT, CDR2 YNNKEL (reference sequence). V was pared by 3 bases and J by 10 bases, with 11 bases of the junction left unmatched. CDR3 length: 15 residues. The CDR3: CASSHRDSGGGKLFF. CDR3 DNA: TGTGCCAGCAGCCACCGGGACAGCGGTGGTGGAAAACTGTTTTTT.

In this sample, this clone turned up once. The chain links TRBV7-9 to TRBJ1-6; no reliable D call. V was trimmed by 6 bases and J by 5 bases, leaving 8 bases between them. This CDR3 is built from 13 residues. Germline CDR1 is SEHNR and CDR2 is FQNEAQ (reference sequence). The CDR3: CASRITDNSPLHF. CDR3 bases: TGTGCCAGCAGAATAACGGATAATTCACCCCTCCACTTT.

The V call is TRBV3-1 (or the pseudogene TRBV3-2), the J call TRBJ2-1, with D possibly matching TRBD2 (6 bases). The CDR3 runs 16 residues. Germline lookup yields CDR1 LGHDT and CDR2 YNNKEL (reference sequence). The ends were cut back, 3 bases at V and 7 bases at J, with 19 bases in the middle. The CDR3 sequence: CASSHLGGPSPNEQFF. The CDR3 coding sequence is TGTGCCAGCAGCCACTTGGGGGGACCTTCTCCTAATGAGCAGTTCTTC.

The chain employs TRBV5-6 and TRBJ1-5; D possibly corresponds to TRBD1 (6 bases). Trimming stripped 3 bases from V and 4 bases from J, with 11 bases between. Looked up from germline, CDR1 is SGHDT and CDR2 is YYEEEE. The CDR3 is 14 residues long. The CDR3 DNA sequence: TGTGCCAGCAGCTCCTACAGGGCTAATCAGCCCCAGCATTTT. It specifies CASSSYRANQPQHF.